This TCR beta chain was sequenced for a study of blood T cell repertoires in COVID-19. In the study overall: From the United States, Italy and Spain came samples of acute and convalescent COVID-19. The cDNA or gDNA used as material had been derived from T cells, B-cell-depleted T cells, or PBMCs.

Per germline, CDR1 SEHNR and CDR2 FQNEAQ (reference sequence). J lost 7 bases, V lost 5 bases, and 8 bases had no gene match. The CDR3 is 15 residues long. Original processing methods: Reference gene primer amplification gave estimated nucleated cell counts. Libraries were prepared by immunoSEQ multiplex PCR; TCRdb keeps only in-frame clonotypes and omits some of them. V and J calls plus clone size are reproduced from that table; the DNA served to infer D and trimming. The sample lists about 250,000 clones, 70% to 75% occurring once. This TCR came from an elderly woman with acute or convalescent COVID-19. Specimen: peripheral blood. This rearrangement joins TRBV7-9 to TRBJ1-4, with 9 bases identical to TRBD1. DNA for the CDR3: TGTGCCAGCAGCCATCCGGGACAGGGTGCTGAAAAACTGTTTTTT. Translating gives CASSHPGQGAEKLFF.